The entry that follows covers one T cell receptor beta chain sequence. This clonotype was picked up one time. It has no known antigen specificity. Nothing much larger sits one base from this clone, and base qualities are not available. One read yields weak evidence. The entry originates in a study of T cell repertoires in breast cancer (dated by TCRdb to 2016 to 2017). About the full investigation: The study profiled tumors, lymph nodes and peripheral blood lymphocytes from breast cancer patients, plus peripheral blood from healthy control donors. The majority of the 20 or so patient tumors analyzed for shared TCRs were ER+/PR+. The controls were nine healthy donors whose age range was similar to that of the patients. On average, around 530,000 sequences per sample and around 9.2 reads per input cell were obtained by sequencing. Given the low mutational burden of breast cancer and the rarity of common mutations in breast cancer, it was reasoned that TCRs shared between breast cancer patients would target shared antigens. Tumors and tumor-involved lymph nodes were minced, digested with Liberase and DNase, and then passed through 70-um and 40-um filters. Tumor-free lymph nodes were processed with no enzymatic digestion, and blood samples were separated using Ficoll.

To analyze paired alpha-beta TCRs of CD8+ T cells, the researchers used an expanded emulsion RT-PCR method with primers covering all TCR V genes. Before emulsion RT-PCR, CD8+ T cells were isolated with a CD8 positive selection kit and incubated overnight in about 9.1 IU/mL IL-2. Summary of the overall study and its limitations: Genuine antitumor clones may have been missed because singleton TCRs were discarded and only part of each tumor was sampled. Shared TCRs were encoded by various nucleotide sequences, which suggests selection and expansion based on antigen. Shared TCRs showed TRBV7 predominance, possibly reflecting tumor recognition or mispriming bias from eight TRBV7 primers. Sentinel lymph nodes involved by tumor shared about fourfold more TCRs with matched tumor repertoires than tumor-free nodes did (roughly 8% versus 2%). Fewer than 20 TCR pairs were shared across seven or more patient tumors and were rarely found in control blood, which suggested possible tumor specificity. Emulsion RT-PCR was considered qualitative rather than quantitative, since transcript abundance and primer differences skewed clone recovery.

Preparation of the library involved emulsion pairing. Unpaired genes were suppressed in a second nested PCR with blocking oligos, after which Illumina adaptors and barcodes were added in a third nested PCR. Each master mix for emulsion RT-PCR held about 4,500-260,000 T cells along with C-region, Stepout and V-region primers. The Micellula Emulsion and Purification Kit was used to make the emulsions, and Qiagen OneStep RT-PCR reagents were used for RT-PCR. Pooled libraries were sequenced with paired-end 2 x 250 reads on an Illumina MiSeq. In the paper's pipeline: Read pairs were joined in Galaxy and clipped at the engineered overlap into separate alpha and beta files, and reads that were not clipped were discarded. Alpha-beta pairs were assigned using CompleteTCR, a MiTCR-based pipeline in which chains sharing read cluster identifiers are linked by an R script. TCR sequences that were observed only once, about 1-3.1% of the total, were removed as potential sequencing errors. TCRdb applied fastp at Q25 and MiXCR to the public reads, then kept only in-frame beta chains. Entries are consolidated by CDR3 protein sequence, retaining the most common genes and DNA. What appears here as the V and J calls and clone size reflects TCRdb's work, not the paper's. The table for this sample lists about 40,000 distinct CDR3 sequences; 35% to 50% of them were counted only once. Of the sample, 60% to 75% falls within the top ten clones.

The germline V gene supplies CDR1 MGHRA and CDR2 YSYEKL. From the cysteine up to the phenylalanine, the CDR3 has a length of 15 residues. The only DNA kept is the CDR3, 45 bases in frame from the first base. The germline ends are 10 bases apart after V is trimmed by 4 bases and J by 0 bases. The V and J genes are TRBV4-1 and TRBJ2-1; a confident D gene designation cannot be given. The sequencing input was CD8+ T cells. The sequence was collected from a pool of human donors with breast cancer or a healthy control (not recorded which). The CDR3 region reads CASSREDGSYNEQFF. In nucleotides, the sequence is TGCGCCAGCAGCCGCGAGGACGGCTCCTACAATGAGCAGTTCTTC.